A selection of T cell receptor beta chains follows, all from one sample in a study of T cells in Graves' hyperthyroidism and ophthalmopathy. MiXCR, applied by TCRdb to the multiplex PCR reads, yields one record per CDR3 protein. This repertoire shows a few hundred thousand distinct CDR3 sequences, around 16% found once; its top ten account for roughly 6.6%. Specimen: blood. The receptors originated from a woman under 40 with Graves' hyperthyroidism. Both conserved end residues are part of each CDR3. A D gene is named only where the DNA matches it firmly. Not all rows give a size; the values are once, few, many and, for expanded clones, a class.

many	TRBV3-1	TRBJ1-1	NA	TGTGCCAGCAGCCATGCTGGGAGCACTGAAGCTTTCTTT	CASSHAGSTEAFF
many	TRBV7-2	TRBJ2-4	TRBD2	TGTGCCAGCAGCAGGCGGGAGGTTGACATTCAGTACTTC	CASSRREVDIQYF
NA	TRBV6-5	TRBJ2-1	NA	TGTGCCAGCAGTTACACCCAGGCCTACAATGAGCAGTTCTTC	CASSYTQAYNEQFF
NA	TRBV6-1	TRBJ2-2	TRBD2	TGTGCCAGCAGTCCCCCGACTAGCGCCGGGGAGCTGTTTTTT	CASSPPTSAGELFF
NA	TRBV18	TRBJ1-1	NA	TGTGCCAGCTCACCACGTTTAGGGGGGGTAACTGAAGCTTTCTTT	CASSPRLGGVTEAFF
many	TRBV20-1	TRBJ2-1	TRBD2	TGCAGTGCCCACCGTAGCGGGAGGGCATCAGGTGAGCAGTTCTTC	CSAHRSGRASGEQFF
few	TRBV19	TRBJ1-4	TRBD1	TGTGCCAGTAGCGGACAGGGGAATAATGAAAAACTGTTTTTT	CASSGQGNNEKLFF
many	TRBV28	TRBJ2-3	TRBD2	TGTGCCAGCAGTTTCGCGGGAGGGCCTCCAGATACGCAGTATTTT	CASSFAGGPPDTQYF
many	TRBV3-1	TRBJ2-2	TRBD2	TGTGCCAGCAGCCAAGATGGGCTAGCGGGAGAAAAGGCCGGGGAGCTGTTTTTT	CASSQDGLAGEKAGELFF
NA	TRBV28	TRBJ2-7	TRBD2	TGTGCCAGCAGTACAATCCGGACTAGCGGGAGGGCCCCCTACGAGCAGTACTTC	CASSTIRTSGRAPYEQYF
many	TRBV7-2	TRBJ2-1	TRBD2	TGTGCCAGCAGCCCCCGCCAGGCCACAGCGGGAGGGCCCAGTGAGCAGTTCTTC	CASSPRQATAGGPSEQFF
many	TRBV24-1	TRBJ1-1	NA	TGTGCCACCAGTGTCCGGGGCGGAGATGAAGCTTTCTTT	CATSVRGGDEAFF
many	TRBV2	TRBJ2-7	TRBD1	TGTGCCAGCACCCCGATGACAGGGAACGGCCAGCAGTACTTC	CASTPMTGNGQQYF
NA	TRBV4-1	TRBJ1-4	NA	TGCGCCAGCAGCCAGGAGACTAATGAAAAACTGTTTTTT	CASSQETNEKLFF
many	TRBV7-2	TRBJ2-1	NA	TGTGCCAGCAGCACCGGTTGGGATGAGCAGTTCTTC	CASSTGWDEQFF
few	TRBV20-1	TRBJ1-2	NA	TGCAGTGCCGAGAGGGCAGGGCGAGAAGGCTACACCTTC	CSAERAGREGYTF
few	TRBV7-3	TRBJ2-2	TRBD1	TGTGCCAGCAGCTACCGGACAGGGGGGACCGGGGAGCTGTTTTTT	CASSYRTGGTGELFF
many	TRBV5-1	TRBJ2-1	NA	TGCGCCAGCAGCTCCGGGACCAACATTGGGGAGCAGTTCTTC	CASSSGTNIGEQFF
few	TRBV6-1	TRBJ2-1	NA	TGTGCCAGCCTCGCAGGTTCTGAGCAGTTCTTC	CASLAGSEQFF
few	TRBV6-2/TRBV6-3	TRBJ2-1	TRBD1	TGTGCCAGCAGTTACTACCGGGACAGCATGTGGGAGCAGTTCTTC	CASSYYRDSMWEQFF
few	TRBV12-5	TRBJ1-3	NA	TGTGCTAGTGGTTTTGGGAACACCATATATTTT	CASGFGNTIYF
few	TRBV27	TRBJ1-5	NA	TGTGCCAGCAGTTTATCGGGGTTATATAGCAATCAGCCCCAGCATTTT	CASSLSGLYSNQPQHF
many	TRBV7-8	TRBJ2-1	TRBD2	TGTGCCAGCATCCAAGCGGGAGGGCCAAACAATGAGCAGTTCTTC	CASIQAGGPNNEQFF
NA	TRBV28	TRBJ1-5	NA	TGTGCCATCAGACGGGAGGGTAATCAGCCCCAGCATTTT	CAIRREGNQPQHF
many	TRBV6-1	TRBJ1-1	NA	TGTGCCAGCAGAGTCAGGGCTGTGAACACTGAAGCTTTCTTT	CASRVRAVNTEAFF
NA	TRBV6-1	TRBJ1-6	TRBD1	TGTGCCAGCCGGACCGACAGGGTTTCACCCCTCCACTTT	CASRTDRVSPLHF
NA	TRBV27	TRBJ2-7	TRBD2	TGTGCCAGCGGACTAGCGGGGCCCCACGAGCAGTACTTC	CASGLAGPHEQYF
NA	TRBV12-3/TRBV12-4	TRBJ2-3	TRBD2	TGTGCCAGCAGTTCGCAGACTAGCGGAAGCACAGATACGCAGTATTTT	CASSSQTSGSTDTQYF
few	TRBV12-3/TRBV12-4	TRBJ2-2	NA	TGTGCCAGCAGTTTTCTTGGGCCGTACACCGGGGAGCTGTTTTTT	CASSFLGPYTGELFF
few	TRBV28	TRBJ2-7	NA	TGTGCGGTGACAGGACAGCTCTCCTACGGGCAGTACTTC	CAVTGQLSYGQYF
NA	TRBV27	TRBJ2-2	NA	TGTGCCAGCAGACTCGCAGCTGAAGCTAACACCGGGGAGCTGTTTTTT	CASRLAAEANTGELFF
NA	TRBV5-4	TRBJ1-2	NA	TGTGCCAGCAGCTTGGCCTTGGCCGGGAACTATGGCTACACCTTC	CASSLALAGNYGYTF
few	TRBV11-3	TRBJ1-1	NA	TGTGCCAGCAGCTTGGAAGACAGAGCTGAAGCTTTCTTT	CASSLEDRAEAFF
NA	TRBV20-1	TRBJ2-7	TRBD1	TGCAGTGCTGGACAGGGGGGTCCCTACGAGCAGTACTTC	CSAGQGGPYEQYF
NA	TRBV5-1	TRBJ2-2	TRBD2	TGCGCCAGCAGCCCGGGACTAGCGGGAGGATTTTGGGAGCTGTTTTTT	CASSPGLAGGFWELFF